The next 11 T cell receptor beta chains were all read from a single sample in a study of blood T cell repertoires in COVID-19. The table came from immunoSEQ multiplex PCR; TCRdb's copy has only in-frame clones and leaves some out. The sample has 200,000 to 250,000 clones; 82% are singletons. Material for sequencing was peripheral blood. Receptors originate from an elderly woman with active or convalescent COVID-19.

This clone was seen a handful of times. The chain links TRBV5-1 to TRBJ2-5, with a weak D call TRBD2 (5 bases). CDR1 is SGHRS and CDR2 is YFSETQ in the germline V gene. Trimming shortened V by 0 bases and J by 1 base, and 10 bases separated the two germline ends. The CDR3 spans 15 residues. CDR3 nucleotide sequence: TGCGCCAGCAGCTTGGGACCGGGATTCCAAGAGACCCAGTACTTC. Amino acid sequence: CASSLGPGFQETQYF.

The table lists this clone with a few counts. Other DNA sequences within the sample encode an identical CDR3. CDR3 loop: CSASRGQGNSPLHF. CDR3 in DNA: TGCAGTGCTAGTCGCGGACAGGGGAATTCACCCCTCCACTTT. This sequence joins TRBV20-1 and TRBJ1-6, with 9 nucleotides matching TRBD1. V trimming: 3 bases; J trimming: 7 bases; junction bases outside the gene matches: 4. Germline assignment: CDR1 DFQATT and CDR2 SNEGSKA (reference sequence). The CDR3 extends over 14 amino acids.

V gene TRBV19 combines with J gene TRBJ1-6; D uncertain. The CDR3 has 13 amino acids. The V end was cut by 4 bases, the J end by 7 bases, with 8 bases between. Germline values: CDR1 LNHDA, CDR2 SQIVND (reference sequence). The DNA of the CDR3 is TGTGCCAGTAGTAGAGTCTCAAATTCACCCCTCCACTTT. It encodes CASSRVSNSPLHF.

The J gene is TRBJ2-2, the V gene TRBV6-5; 8 positions match TRBD1. Trimming cost V 4 bases and J 3 bases; bases outside gene matches: 1. Germline V gene data show CDR1 as MNHEY and CDR2 as SVGAGI. This CDR3 contains 14 residues. CDR3 sequence: CASSSTGDTGELFF. In nucleotides, the CDR3 is TGTGCCAGCAGTTCGACAGGGGACACCGGGGAGCTGTTTTTT.

This chain uses TRBV7-6 with TRBJ2-2; 9 bases line up with TRBD2. This CDR3 spans 15 amino acids. V gave up 1 base and J gave up 6 bases; unmatched junction bases: 3. CDR1 SGHVS and CDR2 FNYEAQ come from the germline V gene. The CDR3 reads CASSLGTSEAGELFF. The CDR3, as DNA: TGTGCCAGCAGCTTAGGGACTAGCGAGGCCGGGGAGCTGTTTTTT.

J is TRBJ1-5 and V is TRBV18; no firm D call. This CDR3 is built from 12 residues. Germline lookup yields CDR1 KGHSH and CDR2 LQKENI. The germline V and J ends were trimmed by 4 bases and 3 bases, with 4 bases remaining between them. The DNA of the CDR3 is TGTGCCAGCTCACTCTACAATCAGCCCCAGCATTTT. It codes for CASSLYNQPQHF.

This clone showed up just once. The chain couples TRBV5-4 to TRBJ1-5; the D gene is possibly TRBD1 (6 bases). V lost 4 bases to trimming and J lost 0 bases, with 11 bases between them. From germline, CDR1 is SGHNT and CDR2 YYREEE (reference sequence). The CDR3 is 15 residues long. The CDR3 DNA follows: TGTGCCAGCAGCAGCGGGACACTTAGCAATCAGCCCCAGCATTTT. Translation gives CASSSGTLSNQPQHF.

The chain joins TRBV6-5 to TRBJ1-5; D is undetermined. CDR3 size: 13 residues. Germline V gives CDR1 MNHEY, CDR2 SVGAGI. The V end lost 6 bases, the J end lost 4 bases, and 10 bases lay between the germline ends. CDR3 sequence reads: CASRAYSNQPQHF. DNA for the CDR3: TGTGCCAGCAGGGCGTACAGTAATCAGCCCCAGCATTTT.

This chain links TRBV2 with TRBJ2-1, with D possibly TRBD2 on 6 matching bases. The CDR3 runs to 15 residues. The V end was cut by 4 bases, the J end by 3 bases, with 13 bases between. Germline CDR1 is SNHLY and CDR2 is FYNNEI. CDR3 DNA sequence: TGTGCCAGCAGTGTCGGAGCGGGCATCTACAATGAGCAGTTCTTC. It translates to CASSVGAGIYNEQFF.

The chain is built from TRBV28 and TRBJ2-7; D remains unclear. This CDR3 has 13 residues. Germline V gives CDR1 MDHEN, CDR2 SYDVKM. V was cut by 0 bases and J by 3 bases, with 6 bases left in between. Written as DNA, the CDR3 is TGTGCCAGCAGTTTATGGACTGACTACGAGCAGTACTTC. This encodes CASSLWTDYEQYF.

CDR3 sequence (DNA): TGCGCCAGCAGCTTGGCTCCTAGCGGGGCCTACGAGCAGTACTTC. This codes for CASSLAPSGAYEQYF. This chain uses TRBV5-1 with TRBJ2-7, with TRBD2 identical over 9 bases. The CDR3 is made up of 15 amino acids. CDR1 is SGHRS and CDR2 is YFSETQ in the germline V gene. The trim removed 0 bases at V and 2 bases at J, leaving 3 bases unmatched.